This T cell receptor beta chain is drawn from a study of long-term antiretroviral therapy in people with HIV. Notes on the study in general: Spans of CDR3 length were tighter for HIV repertoires than for controls. Post-ART, diversity grew, though it stayed under transplant donor control levels.

Survey level was the resolution at which the v3.0 immunoSEQ assay ran. The method was immunoSEQ multiplex PCR; TCRdb's version includes in-frame clones alone and lacks a portion of them. The table includes 20,000 to 25,000 clones, around three quarters detected once. This clone has a handful of counts. Its antigen is not known. CDR3 length: 14 amino acids. Per germline, CDR1 SGHTA and CDR2 FQGNSA. Between the trimmed V and J ends, which lost 4 bases and 5 bases, there was a span of 11 bases. The cryopreserved samples used held roughly 0.9-10 million PBMC prior to extraction of DNA. The gene calls are TRBV7-2 and TRBJ2-2, with D tentatively TRBD2 (5 bases). The source of this sequence is a woman in her thirties or forties with HIV. Sequencing was performed on unsorted PBMCs, taken 1.2 years after starting antiretroviral therapy. CDR3 sequence reads: CASSWVRGTGELFF. CDR3 coding DNA: TGTGCCAGCAGCTGGGTGCGCGGGACCGGGGAGCTGTTTTTT. The full variable domain, its missing parts supplied by reference TRBV7-2 and TRBJ2-2, is GAGVSQSPSNKVTEKGKDVELRCDPISGHTALYWYRQSLGQGLEFLIYFQGNSAPDKSGLPSDRFSAERTGGSVSTLTIQRTQQEDSAVYLCASSWVRGTGELFFGEGSRLTVL.